This passage covers 12 T cell receptor beta chains from one sample sequenced in a study of shared clonotypes between healthy human individuals. Assay used: immunoSEQ multiplex PCR; TCRdb lists only in-frame clones, some missing. The sample lists around 2.3 million clones, 90% to 97% seen once, with roughly 0.13% in the top ten. Sequencing was done on a sample of naive CD4+ T cells sorted from blood. Subset noted: CD45RA+ positively selected. These TCRs come from a man younger than 35 in good health.

This chain uses TRBV28 with TRBJ1-2, with 7 positions matching TRBD1. With 5 bases clipped from V and 7 bases from J, the junction kept 13 bases outside the gene matches. The CDR3 has 15 amino acids. Per the germline V gene, CDR1 is MDHEN and CDR2 is SYDVKM. The CDR3 protein is CASSPRDRVLVGYTF. The CDR3 DNA is TGTGCCAGCAGTCCACGTGACAGGGTCTTGGTTGGCTACACCTTC.

This clone was seen more than once but under ten times. The CDR3: CASSYDRDQPQHF. The CDR3 region has the DNA TGTGCCAGCAGCTATGACAGGGATCAGCCCCAGCATTTT. This chain uses TRBV27 with TRBJ1-5; 7 bases are a match to TRBD1. In germline, CDR1 is MNHEY, CDR2 SMNVEV (reference sequence). J gave up 5 bases and V 6 bases, and 4 bases lay outside the gene matches. This CDR3 comprises 13 residues.

The genes are TRBV20-1 and TRBJ1-1; D uncertain. Germline CDR1 DFQATT, CDR2 SNEGSKA (reference sequence). The CDR3 loop spans 10 amino acids. V shed 4 bases and J shed 7 bases, with 7 bases lying between them. The CDR3 spells CSAIRGEAFF. CDR3 coding DNA: TGCAGTGCTATACGGGGTGAAGCTTTCTTT.

DNA of the CDR3: TGTGCCATCAGTGAGTCGGGGGACCCCTACAATGAGCAGTTCTTC. It codes for CAISESGDPYNEQFF. This chain joins TRBV10-3 and TRBJ2-1; the D gene could be TRBD1 or TRBD2 (5 bases each). The CDR3 has 15 residues. Looked up from germline, CDR1 is ENHRY and CDR2 is SYGVKD. V dropped 0 bases and J dropped 2 bases, with 8 bases sitting between them.

This clone was recorded only once. The chain joins TRBV19 to TRBJ1-6; perhaps TRBD1 as D (5 bases). Per the germline V gene, CDR1 is LNHDA and CDR2 is SQIVND (reference sequence). V was clipped by 7 bases and J by 7 bases, with 14 bases between them. The CDR3 consists of 14 residues. Here the CDR3 DNA reads TGTGCCAGTAAACGGGGCCCCGGGAATTCACCCCTCCACTTT. This encodes CASKRGPGNSPLHF.

The chain couples TRBV29-1 to TRBJ2-3, with 8 positions matching TRBD2. CDR3 size: 17 residues. The V segment lost 5 bases and the J segment 2 bases; nucleotides outside the gene matches: 15. Germline V gene sequence: CDR1 SQVTM, CDR2 ANQGSEA. DNA of the CDR3: TGCAGCGTTTTAGAAGTTAGCGGGACTATTTTCACAGATACGCAGTATTTT. Residues: CSVLEVSGTIFTDTQYF.

The chain uses TRBV5-1 and TRBJ1-1, with a weak D call TRBD1 (6 bases). The CDR3 runs to 15 residues. V was pared by 0 bases and J by 6 bases, with 15 bases between. CDR1 and CDR2 from the germline V gene are SGHRS and YFSETQ. CDR3 bases: TGCGCCAGCAGCTTGGAGGGGGTCAGGGCGGCTGAAGCTTTCTTT. Translating gives CASSLEGVRAAEAFF. The full variable domain, its missing parts supplied by reference TRBV5-1 and TRBJ1-1, is KAGVTQTPRYLIKTRGQQVTLSCSPISGHRSVSWYQQTPGQGLQFLFEYFSETQRNKGNFPGRFSGRQFSNSRSEMNVSTLELGDSALYLCASSLEGVRAAEAFFGQGTRLTVV.

V is TRBV7-8 and J is TRBJ2-7; D gene unclear. The CDR3 runs to 16 residues. Germline V gene data show CDR1 as SGHVS and CDR2 as FQNEAQ. V lost 3 bases and J 3 bases, leaving 18 bases between the germline ends. The CDR3 region is CASSFVSWPPSYEQYF. The DNA for the CDR3 is TGTGCCAGCAGCTTCGTTTCGTGGCCGCCGAGCTACGAGCAGTACTTC.

J is TRBJ2-7 and V is TRBV13; D not certain. V lost 5 bases, J lost 3 bases, and 11 bases lay in between. Germline V CDR1 and CDR2: PRHDT, FYEKMQ (reference sequence). This CDR3 region has 13 residues. The CDR3: CASSPHNDYEQYF. CDR3 bases: TGTGCCAGCAGCCCCCACAATGACTACGAGCAGTACTTC.

The CDR3 protein is CAIGGRDREGETQYF. As DNA, the CDR3 is TGTGCCATCGGAGGGCGGGACAGGGAGGGAGAGACCCAGTACTTC. This chain joins TRBV10-3 and TRBJ2-5; 9 nucleotides agree with TRBD1. Germline CDR1 reads ENHRY; CDR2 reads SYGVKD. V dropped 8 bases and J dropped 4; count of bases not matched to a gene: 11. There are 15 residues in the CDR3.

The V and J genes are TRBV2 and TRBJ2-5, with TRBD2 matching over 13 bases. Germline CDR1 reads SNHLY; CDR2 reads FYNNEI. CDR3 length: 15 residues. J was trimmed by 5 bases and V by 2 bases; bases with no gene match: 2. The CDR3 region is CASSETSGRGETQYF. Written as DNA, the CDR3 is TGTGCCAGCAGTGAAACTAGCGGGAGGGGCGAGACCCAGTACTTC. Full variable domain (missing parts from reference TRBV2 and TRBJ2-5): EPEVTQTPSHQVTQMGQEVILRCVPISNHLYFYWYRQILGQKVEFLVSFYNNEISEKSEIFDDQFSVERPDGSNFTLKIRSTKLEDSAMYFCASSETSGRGETQYFGPGTRLLVL.

The chain couples TRBV11-2 to TRBJ1-1, with D tentatively TRBD1 (6 bases). This CDR3 has 15 residues. The V gene lost 5 bases and the J gene lost 1 base, with 14 bases spanning the gap. Looked up from germline, CDR1 is SGHAT and CDR2 is FQNNGV. Here the CDR3 DNA reads TGTGCCAGCAGCCCAAGATACAGGGCGAACACTGAAGCTTTCTTT. Protein: CASSPRYRANTEAFF.